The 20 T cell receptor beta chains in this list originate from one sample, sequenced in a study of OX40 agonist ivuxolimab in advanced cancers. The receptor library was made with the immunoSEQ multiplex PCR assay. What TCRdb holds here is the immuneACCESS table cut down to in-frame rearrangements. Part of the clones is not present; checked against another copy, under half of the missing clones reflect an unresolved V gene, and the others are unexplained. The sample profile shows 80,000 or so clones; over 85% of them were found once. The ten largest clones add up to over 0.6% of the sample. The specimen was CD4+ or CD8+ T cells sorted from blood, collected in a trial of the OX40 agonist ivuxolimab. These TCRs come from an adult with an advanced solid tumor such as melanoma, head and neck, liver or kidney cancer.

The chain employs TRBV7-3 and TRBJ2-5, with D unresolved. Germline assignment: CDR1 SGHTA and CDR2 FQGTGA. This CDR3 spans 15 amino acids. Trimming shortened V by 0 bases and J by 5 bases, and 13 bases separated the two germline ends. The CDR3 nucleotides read TGTGCCAGCAGCTTAACGTCGTCTAGTTCCGAGACCCAGTACTTC. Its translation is CASSLTSSSSETQYF.

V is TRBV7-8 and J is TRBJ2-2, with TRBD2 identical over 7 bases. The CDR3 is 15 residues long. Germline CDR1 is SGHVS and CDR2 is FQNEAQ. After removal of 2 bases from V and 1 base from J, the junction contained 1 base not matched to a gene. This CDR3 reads CASSLTGGNTGELFF. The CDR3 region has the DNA TGTGCCAGCAGCTTAACGGGGGGGAACACCGGGGAGCTGTTTTTT.

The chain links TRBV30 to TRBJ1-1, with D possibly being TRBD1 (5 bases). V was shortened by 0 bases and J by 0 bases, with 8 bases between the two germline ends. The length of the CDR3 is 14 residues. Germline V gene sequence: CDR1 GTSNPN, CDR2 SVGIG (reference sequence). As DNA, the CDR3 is TGTGCCTGGAGTGTACCAGGGATGAACACTGAAGCTTTCTTT. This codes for CAWSVPGMNTEAFF.

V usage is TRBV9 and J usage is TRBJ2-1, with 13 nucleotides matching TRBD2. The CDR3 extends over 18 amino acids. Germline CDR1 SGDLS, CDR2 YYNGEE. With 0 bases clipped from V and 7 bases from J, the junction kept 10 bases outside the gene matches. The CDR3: CASSVAVEWTSGSNEQFF. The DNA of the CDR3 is TGTGCCAGCAGCGTAGCGGTTGAGTGGACTAGCGGGAGTAATGAGCAGTTCTTC.

The CDR3 DNA sequence: TGTGCCAGCAGTGAAGCCGCAGGGGGGGGCTACTACTACGAGCAGTACTTC. It codes for CASSEAAGGGYYYEQYF. The chain recombines TRBV2 with TRBJ2-7; D possibly uses TRBD1 or TRBD2 (7 bases each). V was cut by 0 bases and J by 3 bases, with 18 bases left in between. CDR3 size: 17 residues. CDR1 and CDR2 from the germline V gene are SNHLY and FYNNEI.

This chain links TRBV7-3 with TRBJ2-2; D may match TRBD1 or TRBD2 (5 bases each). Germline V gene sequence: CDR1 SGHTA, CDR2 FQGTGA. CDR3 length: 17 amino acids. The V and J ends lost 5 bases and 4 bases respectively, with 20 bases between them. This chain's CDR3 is CASSLFGRGTPTGELFF. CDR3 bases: TGTGCCAGCAGCCTCTTCGGACGAGGGACGCCCACCGGGGAGCTGTTTTTT.

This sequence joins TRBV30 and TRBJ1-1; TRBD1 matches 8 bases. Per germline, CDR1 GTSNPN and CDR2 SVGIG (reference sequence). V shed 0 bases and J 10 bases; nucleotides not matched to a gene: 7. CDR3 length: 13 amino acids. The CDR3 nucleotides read TGTGCCTGGAGTGTACTCAGGGGGCGGGGAGCTTTCTTT. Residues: CAWSVLRGRGAFF.

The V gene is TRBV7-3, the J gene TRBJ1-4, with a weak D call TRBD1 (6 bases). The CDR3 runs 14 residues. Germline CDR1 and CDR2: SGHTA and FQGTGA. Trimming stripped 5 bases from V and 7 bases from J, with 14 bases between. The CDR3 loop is CASSGGQSAEKLFF. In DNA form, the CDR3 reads TGTGCCAGCAGCGGGGGGCAGTCTGCTGAAAAACTGTTTTTT. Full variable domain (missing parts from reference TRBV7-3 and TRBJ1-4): GAGVSQTPSNKVTEKGKYVELRCDPISGHTALYWYRQSLGQGPEFLIYFQGTGAADDSGLPNDRFFAVRPEGSVSTLKIQRTERGDSAVYLCASSGGQSAEKLFFGSGTQLSVL.

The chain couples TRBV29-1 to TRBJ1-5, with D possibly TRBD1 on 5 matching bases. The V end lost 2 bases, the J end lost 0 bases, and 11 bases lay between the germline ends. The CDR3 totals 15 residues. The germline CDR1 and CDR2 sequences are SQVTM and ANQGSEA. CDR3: CSVERIGTSNQPQHF. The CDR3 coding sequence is TGCAGCGTTGAACGTATAGGGACTAGCAATCAGCCCCAGCATTTT.

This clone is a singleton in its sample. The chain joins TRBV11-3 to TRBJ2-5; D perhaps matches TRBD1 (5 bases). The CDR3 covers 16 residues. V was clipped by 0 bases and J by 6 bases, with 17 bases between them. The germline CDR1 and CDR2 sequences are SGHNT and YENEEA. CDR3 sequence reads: CASSLEVVDGAKTQYF. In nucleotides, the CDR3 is TGTGCCAGCAGCTTAGAGGTAGTAGATGGGGCGAAGACCCAGTACTTC. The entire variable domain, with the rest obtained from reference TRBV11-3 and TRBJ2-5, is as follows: EAGVVQSPRYKIIEKKQPVAFWCNPISGHNTLYWYLQNLGQGPELLIRYENEEAVDDSQLPKDRFSAERLKGVDSTLKIQPAELGDSAVYLCASSLEVVDGAKTQYFGPGTRLLVL.

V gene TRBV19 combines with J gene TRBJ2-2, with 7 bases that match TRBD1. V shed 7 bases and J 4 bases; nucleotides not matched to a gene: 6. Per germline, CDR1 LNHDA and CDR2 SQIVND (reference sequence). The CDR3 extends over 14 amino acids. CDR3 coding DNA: TGTGCCAGTAACCCTGGACAGGTCACCGGGGAGCTGTTTTTT. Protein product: CASNPGQVTGELFF.

CDR3 nucleotides: TGCGCCAGCAGCTTGGCCACCTGGGGACAGGGTGCCTCCTTCGGGGAGCTGTTTTTT. The encoded protein is CASSLATWGQGASFGELFF. This sequence joins TRBV5-1 and TRBJ2-2; 9 bases agree with TRBD1. The germline V gene has CDR1 SGHRS and CDR2 YFSETQ. There are 19 residues in the CDR3. The trim removed 0 bases at V and 7 bases at J, leaving 16 bases unmatched.

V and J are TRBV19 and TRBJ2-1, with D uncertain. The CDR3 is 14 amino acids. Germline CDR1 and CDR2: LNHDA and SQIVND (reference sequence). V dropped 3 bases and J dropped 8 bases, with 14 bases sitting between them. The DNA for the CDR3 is TGTGCCAGTAGTATTCGGGCTAGAATCTATGAGCAGTTCTTC. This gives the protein CASSIRARIYEQFF.

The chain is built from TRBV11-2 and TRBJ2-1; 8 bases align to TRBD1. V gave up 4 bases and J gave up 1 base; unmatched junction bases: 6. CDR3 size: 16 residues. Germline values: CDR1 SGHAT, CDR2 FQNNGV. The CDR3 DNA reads TGTGCCAGCAGCTCGACAGGGGTCGGGTCCTACAATGAGCAGTTCTTC. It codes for CASSSTGVGSYNEQFF. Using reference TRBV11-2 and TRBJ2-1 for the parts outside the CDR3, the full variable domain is EAGVAQSPRYKIIEKRQSVAFWCNPISGHATLYWYQQILGQGPKLLIQFQNNGVVDDSQLPKDRFSAERLKGVDSTLKIQPAKLEDSAVYLCASSSTGVGSYNEQFFGPGTRLTVL.

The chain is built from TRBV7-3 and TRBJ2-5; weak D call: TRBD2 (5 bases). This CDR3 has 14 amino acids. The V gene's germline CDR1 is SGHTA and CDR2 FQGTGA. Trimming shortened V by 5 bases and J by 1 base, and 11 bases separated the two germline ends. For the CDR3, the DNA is TGTGCCAGCAGCAAAGGAGGCAGCCAAGAGACCCAGTACTTC. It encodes CASSKGGSQETQYF.

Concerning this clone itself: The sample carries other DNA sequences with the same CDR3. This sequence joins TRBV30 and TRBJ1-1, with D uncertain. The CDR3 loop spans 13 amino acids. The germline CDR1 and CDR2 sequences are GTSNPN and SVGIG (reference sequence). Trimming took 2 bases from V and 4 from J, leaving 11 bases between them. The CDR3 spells CAWSRDTGTEAFF. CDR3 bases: TGTGCCTGGAGTCGGGATACGGGCACTGAAGCTTTCTTT.

The CDR3 here is CASSLGLAGEGEQFF. As DNA, the CDR3 is TGTGCCAGCAGCTTAGGTCTAGCGGGGGAGGGGGAGCAGTTCTTC. V and J are TRBV7-9 and TRBJ2-1; 10 bases line up with TRBD2. Unmatched junction bases numbered 7, after V lost 1 base and J lost 10 bases. This CDR3 spans 15 amino acids. CDR1 SEHNR and CDR2 FQNEAQ come from the germline V gene (reference sequence).

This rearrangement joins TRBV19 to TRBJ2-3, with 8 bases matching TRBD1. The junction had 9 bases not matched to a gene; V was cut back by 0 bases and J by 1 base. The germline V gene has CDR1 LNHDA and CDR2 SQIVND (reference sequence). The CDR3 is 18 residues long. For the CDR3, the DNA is TGTGCCAGTAGTATAGATAGGCCAGGGGGCTTGGGCACAGATACGCAGTATTTT. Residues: CASSIDRPGGLGTDTQYF.

The DNA of the CDR3 is TGTGCCTGGAGTGTCCCGGGACTAGCGGGAAGGGTCAATGAGCAGTTCTTC. Residues: CAWSVPGLAGRVNEQFF. This rearrangement joins TRBV30 to TRBJ2-1; 13 positions match TRBD2. The CDR3 length is 17 residues. With 0 bases clipped from V and 6 bases from J, the junction kept 8 bases outside the gene matches. Germline V gene sequence: CDR1 GTSNPN, CDR2 SVGIG (reference sequence).

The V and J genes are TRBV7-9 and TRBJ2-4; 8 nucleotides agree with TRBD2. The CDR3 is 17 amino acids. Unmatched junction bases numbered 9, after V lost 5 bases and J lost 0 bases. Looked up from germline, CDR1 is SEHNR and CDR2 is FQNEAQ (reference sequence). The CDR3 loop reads CASSPGRLAGAKNIQYF. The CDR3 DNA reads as TGTGCCAGCAGCCCCGGCCGGCTAGCGGGAGCCAAAAACATTCAGTACTTC.